Below, 27 T cell receptor beta chains from the same sample are listed, as sequenced in a study of cytomegalovirus exposure and HLA in healthy donors. Vbeta (60) and Jbeta (13) primers were used in the PCR. Method: immunoSEQ multiplex PCR; TCRdb's copy keeps in-frame clones and lacks some. The sample carries fewer than 250,000 clones, approximately 80% recorded once. Sequencing used PBMCs. Every receptor here comes from a woman aged 40 to 50 in good health and CMV-seronegative.

This clone has only one observation. The V and J genes are TRBV2 and TRBJ2-7, with TRBD2 matching over 11 bases. Germline V gene lookup returns CDR1 SNHLY and CDR2 FYNNEI. CDR3 length: 13 residues. V was clipped by 8 bases and J by 4 bases; unmatched bases: 4. The CDR3 coding sequence is TGTGCCAGCCTGGGACTAGCGGCTTACGAGCAGTACGTC. It is translated as CASLGLAAYEQYV.

The chain joins TRBV9 to TRBJ2-2, with D possibly being TRBD2 (5 bases). The germline gives CDR1 SGDLS, CDR2 YYNGEE. CDR3 length equals 16 residues. The ends were cut back, 0 bases at V and 2 bases at J, with 11 bases in the middle. CDR3 in DNA: TGTGCCAGCAGCGTAGAGGTAGCGTCTAACACCGGGGAGCTGTTTTTT. It translates to CASSVEVASNTGELFF.

The J gene is TRBJ2-1, the V gene TRBV29-1, with no clear D. Trimming took 7 bases from V and 4 from J, leaving 23 bases between them. Germline V CDR1 and CDR2: SQVTM, ANQGSEA. The CDR3 runs 16 residues. Here the CDR3 reads CSADPNDRYPYNEQFF. The CDR3 DNA follows: TGCAGCGCTGACCCCAATGATCGCTACCCTTACAATGAGCAGTTCTTC.

This rearrangement joins TRBV18 to TRBJ1-2; D is possibly TRBD1 (6 bases). Deletions cut 1 base from V and 2 bases from J, with 8 bases between. The CDR3 sequence is 14 residues long. Germline CDR1 is KGHSH and CDR2 is LQKENI. The CDR3, as DNA: TGTGCCAGCTCACCACGGACAGTGAACTATGGCTACACCTTC. Its translation: CASSPRTVNYGYTF.

V gene TRBV4-2 combines with J gene TRBJ2-5; 7 positions match TRBD1. The trim removed 4 bases at V and 3 bases at J, leaving 14 bases unmatched. The CDR3 covers 17 residues. Germline values: CDR1 LGHNA, CDR2 YNFKEQ. The CDR3 loop is CASSRRLTGTAEETQYF. The CDR3 DNA follows: TGTGCCAGCAGCCGCCGATTGACAGGGACGGCCGAAGAGACCCAGTACTTC.

The chain carries TRBV30 and TRBJ2-3; D perhaps matches TRBD2 (6 bases). Germline assignment: CDR1 GTSNPN and CDR2 SVGIG (reference sequence). V lost 4 bases to trimming and J lost 2 bases, with 10 bases between them. This CDR3 spans 13 amino acids. CDR3 protein: CAWTRDSTDTQYF. The DNA for the CDR3 is TGTGCCTGGACCCGGGACTCCACAGATACGCAGTATTTT.

The gene calls are TRBV29-1 and TRBJ1-2; perhaps TRBD1 as D (6 bases). V was shortened by 3 bases and J by 1 base, with 12 bases between the two germline ends. The CDR3 runs 14 residues. Germline CDR1 SQVTM, CDR2 ANQGSEA. The DNA for the CDR3 is TGCAGCGTTGAGCAGGGGCCCAATAACTATGGCTACACCTTC. It codes for CSVEQGPNNYGYTF.

This sequence joins TRBV27 and TRBJ1-2, with TRBD1 matching over 8 bases. J was trimmed by 6 bases and V by 5 bases; bases with no gene match: 5. The CDR3 is 13 amino acids. Germline V gene sequence: CDR1 MNHEY, CDR2 SMNVEV (reference sequence). This CDR3 is CASSPTGDHGYTF. CDR3 nucleotide sequence: TGTGCCAGCAGTCCGACAGGGGATCATGGCTACACCTTC.

The V gene is TRBV6-1, the J gene TRBJ1-5, with D uncertain. Trimming took off 7 bases at V and 6 bases at J, with 16 bases between the two ends. Germline V gene sequence: CDR1 MNHNS, CDR2 SASEGT. The CDR3 length is 14 residues. CDR3 DNA: TGTGCCAGCATGACGGAGATTTTGACTCAGCCCCAGCATTTT. It encodes CASMTEILTQPQHF.

The V and J genes are TRBV15 and TRBJ1-1; D gene uncertain. The V gene's germline CDR1 is LNHNV and CDR2 YYDKDF (reference sequence). V gave up 0 bases and J gave up 4 bases, with 12 bases separating them. The CDR3 consists of 15 residues. CDR3 sequence (DNA): TGTGCCACCAGCAGAGATATGGGCCCGTTCACTGAAGCTTTCTTT. Encoded protein: CATSRDMGPFTEAFF.

This sequence joins TRBV11-3 and TRBJ1-1, with TRBD1 matching 11 bases. The CDR3 is made up of 13 amino acids. Germline V gene lookup returns CDR1 SGHNT and CDR2 YENEEA. Trimming at V came to 8 bases and at J to 5 bases, leaving 4 bases not matched to a gene. Written as DNA, the CDR3 is TGTGCCAGCGGACAGGGGGCTGTGACTGAAGCTTTCTTT. Amino acid sequence: CASGQGAVTEAFF.

This sequence joins TRBV21-1 and TRBJ1-4; the tabulated D call, TRBD1, remains unverified against the DNA. TRBV21-1 is an annotated pseudogene. The CDR3 runs to 18 residues. For the CDR3, the DNA is TGTGCCAGCAGCAATGCACAGAGTCTGGTATTCGGTAATGAAAAACTGTTTTTT. Protein product: CASSNAQSLVFGNEKLFF.

V usage is TRBV29-1 and J usage is TRBJ2-2; maybe TRBD1 (7 bases). CDR1 and CDR2 from the germline V gene are SQVTM and ANQGSEA. Trimming pared 6 bases from V and 5 bases from J, leaving 10 bases between. This CDR3 spans 12 amino acids. CDR3 residues: CSVGGQTGELFF. DNA of the CDR3: TGCAGCGTGGGGGGACAGACCGGGGAGCTGTTTTTT.

The V and J genes are TRBV19 and TRBJ1-1; 7 nucleotides line up with TRBD1. Germline trimming cut 7 bases from V and 5 bases from J; bases unmatched to any gene: 7. Looked up from germline, CDR1 is LNHDA and CDR2 is SQIVND (reference sequence). This CDR3 is built from 13 residues. This CDR3 reads CASISTGETEAFF. In DNA form, the CDR3 reads TGTGCCAGTATCTCAACAGGGGAAACTGAAGCTTTCTTT.

The chain couples TRBV5-1 to TRBJ2-5; D is uncertain. Germline V gives CDR1 SGHRS, CDR2 YFSETQ. There are 11 residues in the CDR3. V shed 5 bases and J shed 5 bases, with 7 bases lying between them. The CDR3 protein is CASSEAETQYF. The CDR3 region has the DNA TGCGCCAGCAGTGAGGCGGAGACCCAGTACTTC.

The rearrangement links TRBV29-1 to TRBJ1-1, with 7 bases matching TRBD1. The CDR3 spans 13 residues. Losses at the gene ends were 4 bases for V and 1 base for J; bases not matched to a gene: 3. Germline CDR1 reads SQVTM; CDR2 reads ANQGSEA. CDR3 sequence: CSVAGGPNTEAFF. The CDR3 DNA reads as TGCAGCGTTGCAGGGGGACCGAACACTGAAGCTTTCTTT.

The rearrangement joins TRBV10-3 to TRBJ1-2; D is uncertain. V was trimmed by 9 bases and J by 4 bases, leaving 21 bases between them. CDR1 is ENHRY, CDR2 SYGVKD, per germline. The CDR3 has 15 residues. The CDR3 DNA sequence: TGTGCCATGACTACGCCGGGAACCCGGAGCTATGGCTACACCTTC. It is translated as CAMTTPGTRSYGYTF.

This chain joins TRBV5-4 and TRBJ1-4; D unresolved. The CDR3 spans 13 residues. Germline V gives CDR1 SGHNT, CDR2 YYREEE (reference sequence). Trimming removed 0 bases at V and 8 bases at J, with 8 bases between. CDR3 in amino acids: CASSLGEAEKLFF. The CDR3 nucleotides are TGTGCCAGCAGCTTGGGGGAGGCCGAAAAACTGTTTTTT.

This chain connects TRBV30 to TRBJ2-1, with a possible D match to TRBD2 (6 bases). This CDR3 contains 14 residues. The V end was cut by 0 bases, the J end by 4 bases, with 10 bases between. Per the germline V gene, CDR1 is GTSNPN and CDR2 is SVGIG (reference sequence). The CDR3 region is CAWSVGGIYNEQFF. CDR3 coding DNA: TGTGCCTGGAGTGTAGGAGGGATTTACAATGAGCAGTTCTTC.

The chain recombines TRBV29-1 with TRBJ2-7, with D maybe TRBD2 (6 bases). Germline V gene data show CDR1 as SQVTM and CDR2 as ANQGSEA. This CDR3 spans 12 amino acids. The germline V and J ends were trimmed by 5 bases and 7 bases, with 15 bases remaining between them. Here the CDR3 DNA reads TGCAGCGTTCGGAGGGAGTTTCGGGAGCAGTACTTC. Amino acid sequence: CSVRREFREQYF.

The chain recombines TRBV19 with TRBJ2-7; maybe TRBD1 (6 bases). Trimming took 9 bases from V and 4 from J, leaving 16 bases between them. The CDR3 is made up of 13 amino acids. Germline V gives CDR1 LNHDA, CDR2 SQIVND (reference sequence). This CDR3 reads CASSGQGPYEQYF. CDR3 in DNA: TGTGCCAGCTCCGGGCAGGGGCCATACGAGCAGTACTTC.

The chain carries TRBV28 and TRBJ1-1; D possibly corresponds to TRBD1 (5 bases). Germline loops: CDR1 MDHEN, CDR2 SYDVKM. This CDR3 has 17 residues. Trimming took 8 bases from V and 0 from J, leaving 22 bases between them. The CDR3 reads CASPPYQGTQMNTEAFF. CDR3 bases: TGTGCCAGCCCGCCCTATCAGGGAACCCAAATGAACACTGAAGCTTTCTTT.

In this sample, this clone turned up once. The chain combines TRBV5-1 with TRBJ2-3; the match to TRBD2 covers 11 bases. The CDR3 spans 18 residues. Per the germline V gene, CDR1 is SGHRS and CDR2 is YFSETQ. V lost 0 bases and J lost 1; bases outside the gene matches: 7. DNA for the CDR3: TGCGCCAGCAGCTTGGTCACTAGCGGGAGTGGGGGCACAGATACGCAGTATTTT. It codes for CASSLVTSGSGGTDTQYF.

The V call is TRBV6-6, the J call TRBJ1-1, with TRBD1 identical over 7 bases. CDR1 MNHNY and CDR2 SVGAGI come from the germline V gene (reference sequence). The CDR3 extends over 15 amino acids. The junction had 12 bases not matched to a gene; V was cut back by 7 bases and J by 4 bases. The chain's CDR3 is CASTRQGGRFTEAFF. The CDR3 nucleotides are TGTGCCAGCACCCGACAGGGAGGTAGGTTCACTGAAGCTTTCTTT.

The table lists this clone with a count of one. The chain has TRBV7-6 and TRBJ2-7; 9 bases are shared with TRBD1. The CDR3 runs 15 residues. Germline V gives CDR1 SGHVS, CDR2 FNYEAQ. Trimming removed 5 bases from V and 2 bases from J; junction bases left unmatched: 7. The CDR3 sequence is CASSLVGQGPYEQYF. The CDR3 bases are TGTGCCAGCAGCCTAGTAGGACAGGGGCCCTACGAGCAGTACTTC. The complete variable domain, with remaining parts taken from reference TRBV7-6 and TRBJ2-7, reads GAGVSQSPRYKVTKRGQDVALRCDPISGHVSLYWYRQALGQGPEFLTYFNYEAQQDKSGLPNDRFSAERPEGSISTLTIQRTEQRDSAMYRCASSLVGQGPYEQYFGPGTRLTVT.

This sequence joins TRBV29-1 and TRBJ1-1, with 7 bases identical to TRBD1. Germline V gene lookup returns CDR1 SQVTM and CDR2 ANQGSEA. The CDR3 spans 12 residues. The V segment lost 7 bases and the J segment 7 bases; nucleotides outside the gene matches: 9. This chain's CDR3 is CSAPIYRGEAFF. The CDR3 coding sequence is TGCAGCGCCCCGATATACAGGGGTGAAGCTTTCTTT.

This clone occurred once. Its ends do not fully match the called genes, so a read error is possible. This chain joins TRBV19 and TRBJ1-5; D remains unclear. This CDR3 contains 13 residues. From germline, CDR1 is LNHDA and CDR2 SQIVND (reference sequence). CDR3 region: CASSTLANQPQHF. DNA for the CDR3: TGTGCCAGCAGTACATTAGCGAATCAGCCCCAGCATTTT.